Listed here are 3 T cell receptor beta chains from one sample, sequenced in a study of T cells in Graves' hyperthyroidism and ophthalmopathy. The CDR3 regions of TCR beta were amplified from RNA transcripts. When the TCR CDR3 underwent first-round RT-PCR, the HTBI primer set was used. TCRdb reprocessed the multiplex PCR reads with MiXCR, giving one entry per CDR3 protein. The data show more than 550,000 distinct CDR3 sequences, about 17% seen once. What was sequenced was blood. These receptors were collected from a woman aged 50 to 60 with Graves' hyperthyroidism that later progressed to Graves' ophthalmopathy.

This clonotype was counted between two and nine times. CDR3 loop: CASSPLSGGITDTQYF. The CDR3 bases are TGCGCCAGCAGCCCCCTAAGCGGGGGAATAACAGATACGCAGTATTTT. This rearrangement joins TRBV4-1 to TRBJ2-3; TRBD2 aligns across 8 bases. This CDR3 comprises 16 residues. Germline CDR1 reads MGHRA; CDR2 reads YSYEKL. V shed 4 bases and J 3 bases; nucleotides not matched to a gene: 9.

This clonotype showed up many times. The chain carries TRBV18 and TRBJ1-1; the D is unclear. The germline V gene has CDR1 KGHSH and CDR2 LQKENI. The CDR3 is 13 amino acids. The germline V and J ends were trimmed by 3 bases and 5 bases, with 10 bases remaining between them. DNA of the CDR3: TGTGCCAGCTCACCCTCCGGAGGTACTGAAGCTTTCTTT. Amino acids: CASSPSGGTEAFF.

This clonotype was recorded at least ten times. V gene TRBV5-6 combines with J gene TRBJ2-7; the match to TRBD1 covers 9 bases. Germline assignment: CDR1 SGHDT and CDR2 YYEEEE. V lost 4 bases to trimming and J lost 2 bases; unmatched junction nucleotides: 7. There are 15 residues in the CDR3. The CDR3 loop is CASSVGQGNPYEQYF. The CDR3 region has the DNA TGTGCCAGCAGCGTCGGACAGGGGAACCCCTACGAGCAGTACTTC.